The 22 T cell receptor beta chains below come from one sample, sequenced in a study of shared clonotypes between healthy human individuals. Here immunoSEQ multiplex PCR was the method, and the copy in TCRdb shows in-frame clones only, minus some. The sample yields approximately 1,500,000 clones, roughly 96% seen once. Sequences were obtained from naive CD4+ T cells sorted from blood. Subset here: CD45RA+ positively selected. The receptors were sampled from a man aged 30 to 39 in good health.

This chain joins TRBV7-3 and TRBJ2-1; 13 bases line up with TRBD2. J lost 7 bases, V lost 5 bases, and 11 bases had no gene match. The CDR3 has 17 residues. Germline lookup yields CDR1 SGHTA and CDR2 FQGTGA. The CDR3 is CASSPQRGTSGTNEQFF. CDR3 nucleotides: TGTGCCAGCAGCCCGCAAAGGGGGACTAGCGGGACGAATGAGCAGTTCTTC.

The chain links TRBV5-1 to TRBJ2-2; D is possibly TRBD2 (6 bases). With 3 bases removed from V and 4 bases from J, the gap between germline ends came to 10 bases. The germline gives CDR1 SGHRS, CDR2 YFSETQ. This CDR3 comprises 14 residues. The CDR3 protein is CASSSGGGTGELFF. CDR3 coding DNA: TGCGCCAGCAGCTCCGGGGGAGGCACCGGGGAGCTGTTTTTT.

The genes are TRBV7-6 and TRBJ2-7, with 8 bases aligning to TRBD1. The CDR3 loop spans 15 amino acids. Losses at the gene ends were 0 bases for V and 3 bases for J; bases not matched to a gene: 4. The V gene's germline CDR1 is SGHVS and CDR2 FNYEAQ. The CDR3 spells CASSLAQGGNYEQYF. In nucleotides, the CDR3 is TGTGCCAGCAGCTTAGCACAGGGGGGCAACTACGAGCAGTACTTC.

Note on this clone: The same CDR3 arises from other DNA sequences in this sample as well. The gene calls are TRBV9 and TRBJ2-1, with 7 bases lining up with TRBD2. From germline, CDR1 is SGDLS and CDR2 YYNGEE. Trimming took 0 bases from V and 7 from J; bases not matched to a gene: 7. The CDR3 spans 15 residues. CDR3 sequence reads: CASSVEPAGVNEQFF. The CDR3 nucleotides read TGTGCCAGCAGCGTAGAACCGGCGGGAGTAAATGAGCAGTTCTTC.

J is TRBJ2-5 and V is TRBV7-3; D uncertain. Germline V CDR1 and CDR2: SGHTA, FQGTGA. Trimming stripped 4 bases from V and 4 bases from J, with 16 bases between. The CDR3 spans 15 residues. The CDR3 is CASSYRIGFSETQYF. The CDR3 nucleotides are TGTGCCAGCAGCTACCGTATTGGGTTCTCAGAGACCCAGTACTTC.

CDR3 region: CASSLAGGSASGANVLTF. The CDR3 DNA reads TGTGCCAGCAGCTTGGCTGGGGGATCCGCCTCTGGGGCCAACGTCCTGACTTTC. The V call is TRBV5-8, the J call TRBJ2-6; D may correspond to TRBD1 or TRBD2 (5 bases each). CDR1 and CDR2 from the germline V gene are SGHTS and YDEGEE. V was cut by 0 bases and J by 0 bases, with 13 bases left in between. The CDR3 loop spans 18 amino acids. Using reference TRBV5-8 and TRBJ2-6 for the parts outside the CDR3, the full variable domain is EAGVTQSPTHLIKTRGQQATLRCSPISGHTSVYWYQQALGLGLQFLLWYDEGEERNRGNFPPRFSGRQFPNYSSELNVNALELEDSALYLCASSLAGGSASGANVLTFGAGSRLTVL.

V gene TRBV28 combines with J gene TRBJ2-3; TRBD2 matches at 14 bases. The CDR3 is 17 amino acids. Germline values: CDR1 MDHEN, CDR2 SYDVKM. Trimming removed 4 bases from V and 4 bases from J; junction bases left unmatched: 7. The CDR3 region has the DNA TGTGCCAGCAGTTGGGGGCGACTAGCGGGAGGGCCAGATACGCAGTATTTT. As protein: CASSWGRLAGGPDTQYF.

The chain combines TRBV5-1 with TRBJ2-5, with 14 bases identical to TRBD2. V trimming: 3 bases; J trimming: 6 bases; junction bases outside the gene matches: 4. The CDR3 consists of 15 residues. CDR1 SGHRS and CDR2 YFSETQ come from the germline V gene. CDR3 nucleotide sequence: TGCGCCAGCAGCTCCGGGACTAGCGGGAGCAAGACCCAGTACTTC. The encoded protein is CASSSGTSGSKTQYF.

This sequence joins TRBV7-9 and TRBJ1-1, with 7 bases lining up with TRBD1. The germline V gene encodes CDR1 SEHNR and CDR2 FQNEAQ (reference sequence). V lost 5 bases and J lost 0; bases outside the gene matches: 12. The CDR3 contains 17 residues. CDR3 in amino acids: CASSPHRRDSMNTEAFF. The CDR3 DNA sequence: TGTGCCAGCAGCCCCCACCGCCGGGACAGCATGAACACTGAAGCTTTCTTT.

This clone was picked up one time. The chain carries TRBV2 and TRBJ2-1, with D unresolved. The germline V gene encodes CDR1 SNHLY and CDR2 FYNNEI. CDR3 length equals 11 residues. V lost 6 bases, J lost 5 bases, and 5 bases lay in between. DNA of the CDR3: TGTGCCAGCAGGGAACACAATGAGCAGTTCTTC. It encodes CASREHNEQFF.

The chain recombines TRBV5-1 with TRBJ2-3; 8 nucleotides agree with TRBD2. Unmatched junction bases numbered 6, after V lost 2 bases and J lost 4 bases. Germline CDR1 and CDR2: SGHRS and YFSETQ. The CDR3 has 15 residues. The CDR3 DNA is TGCGCCAGCAGCTTTGGTCCAGCGGGAGCAGATACGCAGTATTTT. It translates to CASSFGPAGADTQYF.

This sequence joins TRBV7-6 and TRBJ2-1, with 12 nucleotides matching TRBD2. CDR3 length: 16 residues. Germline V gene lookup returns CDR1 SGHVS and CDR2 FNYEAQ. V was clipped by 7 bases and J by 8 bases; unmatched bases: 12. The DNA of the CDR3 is TGTGCCAGCACCCCCTCCGGGACTAGCGGGTCGCATGAGCAGTTCTTC. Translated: CASTPSGTSGSHEQFF.

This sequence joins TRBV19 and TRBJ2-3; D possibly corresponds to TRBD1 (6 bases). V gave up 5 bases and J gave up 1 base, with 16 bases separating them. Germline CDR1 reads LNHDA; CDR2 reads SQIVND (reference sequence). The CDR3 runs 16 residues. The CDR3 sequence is CASSLLGARGTDTQYF. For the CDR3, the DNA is TGTGCCAGTAGTCTTTTGGGGGCGCGGGGCACAGATACGCAGTATTTT.

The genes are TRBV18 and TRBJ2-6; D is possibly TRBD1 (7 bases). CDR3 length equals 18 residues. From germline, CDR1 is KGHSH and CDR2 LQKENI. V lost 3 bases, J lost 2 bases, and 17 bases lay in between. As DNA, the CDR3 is TGTGCCAGCTCACCGGAGGGACAGCTCTTAACTGGGGCCAACGTCCTGACTTTC. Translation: CASSPEGQLLTGANVLTF.

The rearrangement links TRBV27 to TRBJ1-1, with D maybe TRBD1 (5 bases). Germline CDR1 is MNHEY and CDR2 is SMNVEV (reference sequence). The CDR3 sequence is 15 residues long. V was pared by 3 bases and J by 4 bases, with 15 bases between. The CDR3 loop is CASSFSKGRGTEAFF. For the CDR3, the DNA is TGTGCCAGCAGTTTCAGCAAGGGGCGCGGCACTGAAGCTTTCTTT.

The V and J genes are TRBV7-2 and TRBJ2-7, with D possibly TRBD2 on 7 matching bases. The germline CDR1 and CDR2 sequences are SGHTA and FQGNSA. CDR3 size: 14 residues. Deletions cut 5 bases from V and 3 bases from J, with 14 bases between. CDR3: CASSLRGGVYEQYF. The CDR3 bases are TGTGCCAGCAGCCTAAGGGGGGGCGTCTACGAGCAGTACTTC.

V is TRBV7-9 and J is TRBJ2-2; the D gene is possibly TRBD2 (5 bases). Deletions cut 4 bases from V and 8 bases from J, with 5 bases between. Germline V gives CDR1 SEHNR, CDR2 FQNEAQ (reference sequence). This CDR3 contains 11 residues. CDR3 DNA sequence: TGTGCCAGCAGCTCGGGAGGGGAGCTGTTTTTT. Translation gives CASSSGGELFF.

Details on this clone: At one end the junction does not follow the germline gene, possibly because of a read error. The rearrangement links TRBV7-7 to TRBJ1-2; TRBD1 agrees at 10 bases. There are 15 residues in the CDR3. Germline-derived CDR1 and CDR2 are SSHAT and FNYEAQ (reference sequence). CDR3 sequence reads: CASSPLDRGNYGYTF. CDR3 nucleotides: TGTGCTAGCAGCCCATTGGACAGGGGGAACTATGGCTACACCTTC.

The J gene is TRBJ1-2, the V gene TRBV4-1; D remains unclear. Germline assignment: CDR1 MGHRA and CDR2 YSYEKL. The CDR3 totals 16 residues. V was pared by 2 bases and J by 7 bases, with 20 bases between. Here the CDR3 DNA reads TGCGCCAGCAGCCAACCTAAGAGGGAAGGGTACCGTGGCTACACCTTC. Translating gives CASSQPKREGYRGYTF.

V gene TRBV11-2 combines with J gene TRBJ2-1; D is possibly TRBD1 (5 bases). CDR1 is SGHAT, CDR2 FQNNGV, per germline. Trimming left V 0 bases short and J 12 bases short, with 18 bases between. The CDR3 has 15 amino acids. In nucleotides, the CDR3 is TGTGCCAGCAGCTTAGACCCGGGTCGCCCCCAGGGGCAGTTCTTC. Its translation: CASSLDPGRPQGQFF.

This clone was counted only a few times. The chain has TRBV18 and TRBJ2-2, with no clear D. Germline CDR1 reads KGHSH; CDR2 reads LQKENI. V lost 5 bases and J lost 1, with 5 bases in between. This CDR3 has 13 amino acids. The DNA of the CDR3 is TGTGCCAGCTCAGTCGGGAACACCGGGGAGCTGTTTTTT. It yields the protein CASSVGNTGELFF.

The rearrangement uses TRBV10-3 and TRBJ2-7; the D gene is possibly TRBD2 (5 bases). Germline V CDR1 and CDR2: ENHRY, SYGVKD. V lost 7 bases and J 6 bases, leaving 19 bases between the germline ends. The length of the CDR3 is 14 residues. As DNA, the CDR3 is TGTGCCATCAATTCCGGGAACGACGAAGGCGAGCAGTACTTC. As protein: CAINSGNDEGEQYF.